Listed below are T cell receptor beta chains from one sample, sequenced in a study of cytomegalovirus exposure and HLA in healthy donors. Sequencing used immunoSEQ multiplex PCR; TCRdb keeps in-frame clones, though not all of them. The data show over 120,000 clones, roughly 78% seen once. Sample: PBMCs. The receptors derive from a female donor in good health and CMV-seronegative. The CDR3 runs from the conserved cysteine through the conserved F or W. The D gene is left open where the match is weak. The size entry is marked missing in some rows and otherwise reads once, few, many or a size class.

CDR3 protein: CASSLRLAASSYNEQFF
CDR3 DNA: TGTGCCAGCAGCCTTCGACTAGCGGCGAGCTCCTACAATGAGCAGTTCTTC
V gene: TRBV7-6
clone size: .
J gene: TRBJ2-1
CDR3 length: 17
D gene: TRBD2

CDR3 protein: CASSLVRGGYGYTF
CDR3 DNA: TGTGCCAGCAGCTTAGTCAGGGGAGGGTATGGCTACACCTTC
V gene: TRBV7-9
clone size: .
J gene: TRBJ1-2
CDR3 length: 14
D gene: .

CDR3 protein: CATSRTSGGTEAFF
CDR3 DNA: TGTGCCACCAGCAGAACCTCGGGGGGAACTGAAGCTTTCTTT
V gene: TRBV15
clone size: .
J gene: TRBJ1-1
CDR3 length: 14
D gene: .

CDR3 protein: CASSLRAGGHNEQFF
CDR3 DNA: TGCGCCAGCAGCTTGAGAGCGGGGGGGCACAATGAGCAGTTCTTC
V gene: TRBV5-1
clone size: .
J gene: TRBJ2-1
CDR3 length: 15
D gene: TRBD2

CDR3 protein: CASSHGVEYGYTF
CDR3 DNA: TGTGCCAGCAGTCACGGGGTAGAATATGGCTACACCTTC
V gene: TRBV6-6
clone size: few
J gene: TRBJ1-2
CDR3 length: 13
D gene: .

CDR3 protein: CASSRAERGQETQYF
CDR3 DNA: TGTGCCAGCAGCCGGGCCGAGCGGGGCCAAGAGACCCAGTACTTC
V gene: TRBV4-2
clone size: once
J gene: TRBJ2-5
CDR3 length: 15
D gene: TRBD2

CDR3 protein: CASSPNRGRAKNIQYF
CDR3 DNA: TGTGCCAGCAGCCCAAACAGGGGGCGAGCCAAAAACATTCAGTACTTC
V gene: TRBV7-9
clone size: once
J gene: TRBJ2-4
CDR3 length: 16
D gene: TRBD1

CDR3 protein: CASTDRGQSGNTIYF
CDR3 DNA: TGTGCCAGCACGGACAGGGGGCAGTCTGGAAACACCATATATTTT
V gene: TRBV25-1
clone size: .
J gene: TRBJ1-3
CDR3 length: 15
D gene: TRBD1

CDR3 protein: CSVVKGACDYTF
CDR3 DNA: TGCAGCGTTGTAAAGGGGGCATGTGACTACACCTTC
V gene: TRBV29-1
clone size: .
J gene: TRBJ1-2
CDR3 length: 12
D gene: TRBD1

CDR3 protein: CASSRPGLLTYEQYF
CDR3 DNA: TGTGCCAGCAGTCGACCGGGACTCCTGACCTACGAGCAGTACTTC
V gene: TRBV28
clone size: .
J gene: TRBJ2-7
CDR3 length: 15
D gene: .

CDR3 protein: CASSIEDPFSGRFTGELFF
CDR3 DNA: TGTGCCAGTAGTATAGAGGATCCCTTTAGCGGGAGGTTCACCGGGGAGCTGTTTTTT
V gene: TRBV19
clone size: .
J gene: TRBJ2-2
CDR3 length: 19
D gene: TRBD2

CDR3 protein: CASSLGGLAGEGETQYF
CDR3 DNA: TGCGCCAGCAGCCTGGGAGGCCTAGCGGGAGAAGGAGAGACCCAGTACTTC
V gene: TRBV5-1
clone size: .
J gene: TRBJ2-5
CDR3 length: 17
D gene: TRBD2

CDR3 protein: CASSTLAGGENNEQFF
CDR3 DNA: TGCGCCAGCAGCACACTAGCGGGGGGGGAAAACAATGAGCAGTTCTTC
V gene: TRBV5-1
clone size: .
J gene: TRBJ2-1
CDR3 length: 16
D gene: TRBD2

CDR3 protein: CASSAGQGGYEQYF
CDR3 DNA: TGTGCCAGCAGCGCCGGACAGGGGGGGTACGAGCAGTACTTC
V gene: TRBV9
clone size: .
J gene: TRBJ2-7
CDR3 length: 14
D gene: TRBD1

CDR3 protein: CASMYTQDQPQHF
CDR3 DNA: TGTGCCAGCATGTACACCCAGGATCAGCCCCAGCATTTT
V gene: TRBV6-1
clone size: few
J gene: TRBJ1-5
CDR3 length: 13
D gene: .

CDR3 protein: CASSLRFWQGEDYGYTF
CDR3 DNA: TGTGCCAGCAGCCTCAGATTCTGGCAGGGGGAAGACTATGGCTACACCTTC
V gene: TRBV11-2
clone size: .
J gene: TRBJ1-2
CDR3 length: 17
D gene: TRBD1

CDR3 protein: CASSNPGTSGGYEQYF
CDR3 DNA: TGCGCCAGCAGCAATCCCGGGACTAGCGGGGGATACGAGCAGTACTTC
V gene: TRBV5-1
clone size: few
J gene: TRBJ2-7
CDR3 length: 16
D gene: TRBD2

CDR3 protein: CASSLSAGGTDTQYF
CDR3 DNA: TGTGCCAGCAGTTTATCAGCGGGGGGCACAGATACGCAGTATTTT
V gene: TRBV7-2
clone size: .
J gene: TRBJ2-3
CDR3 length: 15
D gene: TRBD2

CDR3 protein: CASSVAGGSYNSPLHF
CDR3 DNA: TGTGCCAGCAGCGTAGCAGGGGGGTCCTATAATTCACCCCTCCACTTT
V gene: TRBV9
clone size: .
J gene: TRBJ1-6
CDR3 length: 16
D gene: TRBD1

CDR3 protein: CASSPRREDTEAFF
CDR3 DNA: TGTGCCAGCAGCCCGCGCAGGGAGGACACTGAAGCTTTCTTT
V gene: TRBV7-9
clone size: .
J gene: TRBJ1-1
CDR3 length: 14
D gene: .

CDR3 protein: CASTHSSSYNEQFF
CDR3 DNA: TGCGCCAGCACGCACAGTAGCTCCTACAATGAGCAGTTCTTC
V gene: TRBV5-1
clone size: .
J gene: TRBJ2-1
CDR3 length: 14
D gene: .

CDR3 protein: CPFGLAKNIQYF
CDR3 DNA: TGCCCCTTTGGACTAGCCAAAAACATTCAGTACTTC
V gene: TRBV10-1
clone size: .
J gene: TRBJ2-4
CDR3 length: 12
D gene: .

CDR3 protein: CASRGLIVGDSNYGYTF
CDR3 DNA: TGTGCCAGCAGGGGCCTGATCGTAGGTGATTCAAACTATGGCTACACCTTC
V gene: TRBV7-9
clone size: .
J gene: TRBJ1-2
CDR3 length: 17
D gene: .

CDR3 protein: CASSSLTGSGYEQYF
CDR3 DNA: TGTGCCAGCAGTTCCCTGACAGGGTCTGGCTACGAGCAGTACTTC
V gene: TRBV28
clone size: .
J gene: TRBJ2-7
CDR3 length: 15
D gene: TRBD1

CDR3 protein: CASRFGTGVLEQYF
CDR3 DNA: TGTGCCAGCAGGTTCGGGACAGGGGTACTCGAGCAGTACTTC
V gene: TRBV6-1
clone size: .
J gene: TRBJ2-7
CDR3 length: 14
D gene: TRBD1

CDR3 protein: CASSLRGLAGDGDTGELFF
CDR3 DNA: TGTGCCAGCAGCTTAAGAGGACTAGCGGGAGACGGGGACACCGGGGAGCTGTTTTTT
V gene: TRBV7-3
clone size: .
J gene: TRBJ2-2
CDR3 length: 19
D gene: TRBD2

CDR3 protein: CASSPVGLTNTEAFF
CDR3 DNA: TGTGCCAGCAGCCCGGTTGGGCTAACGAACACTGAAGCTTTCTTT
V gene: TRBV6-1
clone size: .
J gene: TRBJ1-1
CDR3 length: 15
D gene: .

CDR3 protein: CATHRDIYNEQFF
CDR3 DNA: TGTGCCACCCACCGAGACATCTACAATGAGCAGTTCTTC
V gene: TRBV6-1
clone size: .
J gene: TRBJ2-1
CDR3 length: 13
D gene: .

CDR3 protein: CASSPGTSGGYNEQFF
CDR3 DNA: TGTGCCAGTAGCCCCGGGACTAGCGGGGGCTACAATGAGCAGTTCTTC
V gene: TRBV19
clone size: .
J gene: TRBJ2-1
CDR3 length: 16
D gene: TRBD2

CDR3 protein: CASSFLLRDMNTEAFF
CDR3 DNA: TGTGCCAGCAGCTTCCTCCTCCGAGACATGAACACTGAAGCTTTCTTT
V gene: TRBV28
clone size: medium-sized
J gene: TRBJ1-1
CDR3 length: 16
D gene: .

CDR3 protein: CASSLGTGRYGYTF
CDR3 DNA: TGTGCCAGCAGTTTGGGGACAGGGAGATATGGCTACACCTTC
V gene: TRBV28
clone size: .
J gene: TRBJ1-2
CDR3 length: 14
D gene: TRBD1

CDR3 protein: CASSQPGQGTYEQYF
CDR3 DNA: TGCGCCAGCAGCCAGCCGGGACAGGGGACCTACGAGCAGTACTTC
V gene: TRBV4-1
clone size: .
J gene: TRBJ2-7
CDR3 length: 15
D gene: TRBD1

CDR3 protein: CASSGQGAREKLFF
CDR3 DNA: TGTGCCAGTAGTGGACAGGGGGCTCGTGAAAAACTGTTTTTT
V gene: TRBV19
clone size: .
J gene: TRBJ1-4
CDR3 length: 14
D gene: TRBD1

CDR3 protein: CASRGQGTGSEKLFF
CDR3 DNA: TGTGCCAGCAGGGGACAGGGTACGGGGAGTGAAAAACTGTTTTTT
V gene: TRBV27
clone size: .
J gene: TRBJ1-4
CDR3 length: 15
D gene: TRBD1

CDR3 protein: CASSSDRGRGTEAFF
CDR3 DNA: TGTGCCAGTAGTTCAGACAGGGGGCGCGGCACTGAAGCTTTCTTT
V gene: TRBV19
clone size: .
J gene: TRBJ1-1
CDR3 length: 15
D gene: TRBD1

CDR3 protein: CASSRTGSGYTF
CDR3 DNA: TGTGCCAGCAGCCGGACAGGGTCTGGCTACACCTTC
V gene: TRBV28
clone size: .
J gene: TRBJ1-2
CDR3 length: 12
D gene: TRBD1

CDR3 protein: CASSFTGTSGSNEQFF
CDR3 DNA: TGCGCCAGCAGCTTCACTGGGACTAGCGGGAGTAATGAGCAGTTCTTC
V gene: TRBV5-1
clone size: .
J gene: TRBJ2-1
CDR3 length: 16
D gene: TRBD2

CDR3 protein: CASSLFQGIETQYF
CDR3 DNA: TGCGCCAGCAGCTTGTTTCAGGGGATAGAGACCCAGTACTTC
V gene: TRBV5-1
clone size: .
J gene: TRBJ2-5
CDR3 length: 14
D gene: .

CDR3 protein: CASSYSRVGETQYF
CDR3 DNA: TGTGCCAGCAGTTACTCGAGGGTAGGCGAGACCCAGTACTTC
V gene: TRBV6-5
clone size: .
J gene: TRBJ2-5
CDR3 length: 14
D gene: .

CDR3 protein: CASRSPDRGGNYGYTF
CDR3 DNA: TGTGCCAGCAGGAGCCCAGACAGGGGAGGGAACTATGGCTACACCTTC
V gene: TRBV28
clone size: .
J gene: TRBJ1-2
CDR3 length: 16
D gene: TRBD1

CDR3 protein: CASSIDGAGDNEQFF
CDR3 DNA: TGTGCCAGTAGTATCGACGGGGCAGGGGACAATGAGCAGTTCTTC
V gene: TRBV19
clone size: .
J gene: TRBJ2-1
CDR3 length: 15
D gene: .

CDR3 protein: CASSLQGRNYGYTF
CDR3 DNA: TGTGCCAGCAGTTTGCAGGGGCGGAACTATGGCTACACCTTC
V gene: TRBV28
clone size: .
J gene: TRBJ1-2
CDR3 length: 14
D gene: .

CDR3 protein: CATRHLGGDQETQYF
CDR3 DNA: TGTGCCACCCGACATCTGGGGGGGGACCAAGAGACCCAGTACTTC
V gene: TRBV6-1
clone size: .
J gene: TRBJ2-5
CDR3 length: 15
D gene: TRBD2

CDR3 protein: CASSSTQGTGELFF
CDR3 DNA: TGTGCCAGCAGTAGCACACAGGGTACCGGGGAGCTGTTTTTT
V gene: TRBV27
clone size: .
J gene: TRBJ2-2
CDR3 length: 14
D gene: .

CDR3 protein: CATSSLTGGDEKLFF
CDR3 DNA: TGTGCCACCAGCAGTCTGACAGGGGGCGATGAAAAACTGTTTTTT
V gene: TRBV15
clone size: .
J gene: TRBJ1-4
CDR3 length: 15
D gene: TRBD1

CDR3 protein: CASRQGRYTGELFF
CDR3 DNA: TGTGCCAGCAGGCAGGGTCGGTACACCGGGGAGCTGTTTTTT
V gene: TRBV6-5
clone size: .
J gene: TRBJ2-2
CDR3 length: 14
D gene: .

CDR3 protein: CASSDRGRPYEQYF
CDR3 DNA: TGTGCCAGCAGTGACAGGGGGCGCCCCTACGAGCAGTACTTC
V gene: TRBV25-1
clone size: .
J gene: TRBJ2-7
CDR3 length: 14
D gene: TRBD1

CDR3 protein: CASSLRGGYNEQFF
CDR3 DNA: TGCGCCAGCAGCCTTCGGGGGGGCTACAATGAGCAGTTCTTC
V gene: TRBV4-3
clone size: .
J gene: TRBJ2-1
CDR3 length: 14
D gene: TRBD2

CDR3 protein: CASSFRALAGFEQYF
CDR3 DNA: TGTGCCAGCAGCTTCCGGGCACTAGCGGGTTTCGAGCAGTACTTC
V gene: TRBV13
clone size: .
J gene: TRBJ2-7
CDR3 length: 15
D gene: TRBD2

CDR3 protein: CASRDGRGNRETQYF
CDR3 DNA: TGTGCCAGCAGAGACGGGAGGGGAAATCGGGAGACCCAGTACTTC
V gene: TRBV7-8
clone size: once
J gene: TRBJ2-5
CDR3 length: 15
D gene: TRBD2